The clone carrying this T cell receptor beta chain was detected ten times or more. The CDR3 length is 15 residues. Unmatched junction bases numbered 4, after V lost 0 bases and J lost 2 bases. From germline, CDR1 is DFQATT and CDR2 SNEGSKA (reference sequence). The data derive from a study of early T cells in non-severe SARS-CoV-2 infection. In TCRdb, the 5' RACE reads were re-called with MiXCR into one record per CDR3 protein. The data contain some 42,000 distinct CDR3 sequences, about 6.5% of them singletons. This TCR derives from an adult who was a healthcare worker with PCR-confirmed SARS-CoV-2 infection or an uninfected control (not recorded which). The chain is built from TRBV20-1 and TRBJ1-2; 9 bases are shared with TRBD1. This specimen was whole blood, taken at baseline. CDR3: CSARDPGTGNYGYTF. In DNA form, the CDR3 reads TGCAGTGCTAGAGATCCCGGGACAGGGAACTATGGCTACACCTTC.